This TCR beta chain derives from a study of CD8 T cells in ankylosing spondylitis. Generation of TCR beta libraries employed quantitative 5'-RACE incorporating molecular barcodes. TCRdb passed the 5' RACE reads through MiXCR, listing each CDR3 protein once. The sample lists about 160,000 distinct CDR3 sequences, 40% to 50% seen once, with 15% in the top ten. The length of the CDR3 is 13 residues. V was clipped by 0 bases and J by 4 bases, with 9 bases between them. Germline-derived CDR1 and CDR2 are DFQATT and SNEGSKA (reference sequence). Sample: synovial fluid, either unsorted or a sorted T cell fraction (not recorded which). This clonotype originated in a male donor with ankylosing spondylitis. V and J are TRBV20-1 and TRBJ2-5; TRBD1 might be the D (5 bases). CDR3 region: CSAREPGLETQYF. CDR3 DNA: TGCAGTGCTAGAGAGCCAGGGCTAGAGACCCAGTACTTC.